This is a list of T cell receptor beta chains from one sample in a study of blood T cell repertoires in COVID-19. TCRdb's copy holds only in-frame clones and misses some; the assay was immunoSEQ multiplex PCR. The sample holds under 85,000 clones, approximately 86% seen once. Sequencing was done on a sample of peripheral blood. These receptors were collected from a human donor in a cohort sampled during active COVID-19. Each CDR3 is given with its conserved first and last residue. D genes are given only for firm matches. Clone size appears in some rows only: once, few, many, or a class for an expanded clone.

clone_size: .
v_call: TRBV2
j_call: TRBJ2-7
d_call: .
cdr3_aa: CASVGDSRYEQYF
cdr3_nt: TGTGCCAGCGTCGGGGATTCCCGCTACGAGCAGTACTTC

clone_size: .
v_call: TRBV2
j_call: TRBJ1-2
d_call: .
cdr3_aa: CASSGQGTNYGYTF
cdr3_nt: TGTGCCAGCAGTGGTCAGGGGACTAACTATGGCTACACCTTC

clone_size: .
v_call: TRBV30
j_call: TRBJ1-5
d_call: .
cdr3_aa: CAWRVGGSSNQPQHF
cdr3_nt: TGTGCCTGGAGGGTGGGCGGGTCTAGCAATCAGCCCCAGCATTTT

clone_size: .
v_call: TRBV5-1
j_call: TRBJ2-5
d_call: .
cdr3_aa: CASSLVSYEETQYF
cdr3_nt: TGCGCCAGCAGCTTGGTTTCCTACGAAGAGACCCAGTACTTC

clone_size: .
v_call: TRBV28
j_call: TRBJ1-2
d_call: TRBD1
cdr3_aa: CASSRQGYYGYTF
cdr3_nt: TGTGCCAGCAGCCGACAGGGTTACTATGGCTACACCTTC

clone_size: .
v_call: TRBV12-5
j_call: TRBJ2-7
d_call: .
cdr3_aa: CASGLSLSYEQYF
cdr3_nt: TGTGCTAGTGGTTTGAGTCTTAGCTACGAGCAGTACTTC

clone_size: .
v_call: TRBV16
j_call: TRBJ2-7
d_call: TRBD1
cdr3_aa: CASSRGGQATYEQYF
cdr3_nt: TGTGCCAGCAGCCGTGGGGGACAGGCGACGTACGAGCAGTACTTC

clone_size: .
v_call: TRBV3-1/TRBV3-2
j_call: TRBJ2-1
d_call: .
cdr3_aa: CASSPWADFLGYNEQFF
cdr3_nt: TGTGCCAGCAGCCCATGGGCCGATTTCTTGGGCTACAATGAGCAGTTCTTC

clone_size: .
v_call: TRBV4-1
j_call: TRBJ2-3
d_call: .
cdr3_aa: CASSGTVADTQYF
cdr3_nt: TGCGCCAGCAGCGGTACGGTGGCAGATACGCAGTATTTT

clone_size: .
v_call: TRBV5-1
j_call: TRBJ2-7
d_call: .
cdr3_aa: CASSLRSYEQYF
cdr3_nt: TGCGCCAGCAGCTTGCGGAGCTACGAGCAGTACTTC

clone_size: .
v_call: TRBV6-1
j_call: TRBJ1-1
d_call: TRBD1
cdr3_aa: CASSEDREDTEAFF
cdr3_nt: TGTGCCAGCAGTGAGGACAGGGAAGACACTGAAGCTTTCTTT

clone_size: .
v_call: TRBV11-2
j_call: TRBJ2-3
d_call: TRBD2
cdr3_aa: CASSLDQLAGGADTQYF
cdr3_nt: TGTGCCAGCAGCTTAGATCAACTAGCGGGGGGGGCAGATACGCAGTATTTT

clone_size: .
v_call: TRBV5-4
j_call: TRBJ2-1
d_call: TRBD2
cdr3_aa: CASSLDQRGWNEQFF
cdr3_nt: TGTGCCAGCAGCTTGGACCAGCGGGGTTGGAATGAGCAGTTCTTC

clone_size: .
v_call: TRBV6-9
j_call: TRBJ2-3
d_call: .
cdr3_aa: CASSYQDISTDTQYF
cdr3_nt: TGTGCCAGCAGTTACCAAGACATTAGCACAGATACGCAGTATTTT

clone_size: once
v_call: TRBV18
j_call: TRBJ1-2
d_call: .
cdr3_aa: CASSPGGVFLDGYTF
cdr3_nt: TGTGCCAGCTCACCAGGGGGGGTGTTTCTCGATGGCTACACCTTC

clone_size: .
v_call: TRBV10-3
j_call: TRBJ1-2
d_call: .
cdr3_aa: CAISESGGNYGYTF
cdr3_nt: TGTGCCATCAGTGAGTCTGGCGGTAACTATGGCTACACCTTC

clone_size: .
v_call: TRBV5-6
j_call: TRBJ2-7
d_call: .
cdr3_aa: CASSLLLAQSSYEQYF
cdr3_nt: TGTGCCAGCAGCCTATTACTAGCCCAAAGCTCCTACGAGCAGTACTTC

clone_size: .
v_call: TRBV7-9
j_call: TRBJ2-3
d_call: .
cdr3_aa: CASRQEVTDTQYF
cdr3_nt: TGTGCCAGCAGGCAGGAAGTAACAGATACGCAGTATTTT

clone_size: .
v_call: TRBV11-2
j_call: TRBJ2-7
d_call: .
cdr3_aa: CASSFGSEEQYF
cdr3_nt: TGTGCCAGCAGCTTCGGGTCAGAAGAGCAGTACTTC

clone_size: once
v_call: TRBV6-5
j_call: TRBJ1-1
d_call: TRBD1
cdr3_aa: CASSYRTGAGTEAFF
cdr3_nt: TGTGCCAGCAGTTACCGGACAGGGGCGGGAACTGAAGCTTTCTTT

clone_size: .
v_call: TRBV5-6
j_call: TRBJ2-1
d_call: .
cdr3_aa: CASSLAGTLSYNEQFF
cdr3_nt: TGTGCCAGCAGCTTGGCAGGGACACTTTCCTACAATGAGCAGTTCTTC

clone_size: .
v_call: TRBV3-1/TRBV3-2
j_call: TRBJ1-2
d_call: .
cdr3_aa: CASSQDLGSQAYGYTF
cdr3_nt: TGTGCCAGCAGCCAAGATCTGGGCAGTCAGGCCTATGGCTACACCTTC

clone_size: once
v_call: TRBV5-8
j_call: TRBJ1-5
d_call: .
cdr3_aa: CASSMEVNQPQHF
cdr3_nt: TGTGCCAGCAGTATGGAGGTAAATCAGCCCCAGCATTTT

clone_size: once
v_call: TRBV6-5
j_call: TRBJ1-4
d_call: TRBD1
cdr3_aa: CASSRTGNNEKLFF
cdr3_nt: TGTGCCAGCAGCCGGACAGGGAACAATGAAAAACTGTTTTTT

clone_size: .
v_call: TRBV11-2
j_call: TRBJ1-3
d_call: .
cdr3_aa: CASSYRDNDGNTIYF
cdr3_nt: TGTGCCAGCAGCTACCGGGACAACGATGGAAACACCATATATTTT

clone_size: .
v_call: TRBV18
j_call: TRBJ1-4
d_call: .
cdr3_aa: CASSHDREKLFF
cdr3_nt: TGTGCCAGCTCGCATGACAGGGAAAAACTGTTTTTT

clone_size: .
v_call: TRBV5-6
j_call: TRBJ2-4
d_call: .
cdr3_aa: CASSPGLAKNIQYF
cdr3_nt: TGTGCCAGCAGCCCAGGCTTAGCCAAAAACATTCAGTACTTC

clone_size: .
v_call: TRBV18
j_call: TRBJ1-2
d_call: TRBD1
cdr3_aa: CASSPTGQEVYGYTF
cdr3_nt: TGTGCCAGCTCACCTACTGGACAGGAAGTCTATGGCTACACCTTC

clone_size: .
v_call: TRBV5-1
j_call: TRBJ2-7
d_call: .
cdr3_aa: CASSLSLGQYYEQYF
cdr3_nt: TGCGCCAGCAGCTTGAGTTTGGGGCAGTACTACGAGCAGTACTTC

clone_size: .
v_call: TRBV6-5
j_call: TRBJ1-2
d_call: TRBD1
cdr3_aa: CASSSRQGGSGGYTF
cdr3_nt: TGTGCCAGCAGTTCTAGACAGGGTGGCAGTGGGGGCTACACCTTC

clone_size: .
v_call: TRBV6-5
j_call: TRBJ1-4
d_call: .
cdr3_aa: CASSYGAGNPRPELFF
cdr3_nt: TGTGCCAGCAGTTACGGGGCCGGCAACCCCAGACCGGAACTGTTTTTT

clone_size: once
v_call: TRBV11-3
j_call: TRBJ2-2
d_call: .
cdr3_aa: CASSLGQATTGELFF
cdr3_nt: TGTGCCAGCAGCTTAGGACAGGCGACCACCGGGGAGCTGTTTTTT

clone_size: .
v_call: TRBV7-9
j_call: TRBJ2-3
d_call: .
cdr3_aa: CASSFQAGMGVNTQYF
cdr3_nt: TGTGCCAGCAGCTTTCAGGCAGGGATGGGCGTAAATACGCAGTATTTT

clone_size: once
v_call: TRBV19
j_call: TRBJ1-1
d_call: .
cdr3_aa: CASSPRGRGPNTEAFF
cdr3_nt: TGTGCCAGTAGTCCCCGAGGGCGAGGCCCGAACACTGAAGCTTTCTTT

clone_size: .
v_call: TRBV18
j_call: TRBJ1-1
d_call: .
cdr3_aa: CASSLWGGADTEAFF
cdr3_nt: TGTGCCAGCTCACTCTGGGGGGGGGCGGACACTGAAGCTTTCTTT

clone_size: .
v_call: TRBV18
j_call: TRBJ2-2
d_call: .
cdr3_aa: CASSPRQADTGELFF
cdr3_nt: TGTGCCAGCTCACCACGGCAGGCAGACACCGGGGAGCTGTTTTTT

clone_size: .
v_call: TRBV5-4
j_call: TRBJ2-5
d_call: .
cdr3_aa: CASSLGQLQESQYF
cdr3_nt: TGTGCCAGCAGCTTGGGACAGCTCCAAGAGTCCCAGTACTTC

clone_size: .
v_call: TRBV2
j_call: TRBJ1-3
d_call: .
cdr3_aa: CASSPQGHITF
cdr3_nt: TGTGCCAGCAGTCCACAGGGCCATATCACTTTT

clone_size: .
v_call: TRBV6-5
j_call: TRBJ1-2
d_call: .
cdr3_aa: CASSHREGVGYTF
cdr3_nt: TGTGCCAGCAGTCACAGGGAGGGGGTTGGCTACACCTTC

clone_size: .
v_call: TRBV3-1/TRBV3-2
j_call: TRBJ2-3
d_call: TRBD1
cdr3_aa: CASSHRRQGSDTQYF
cdr3_nt: TGTGCCAGCAGCCACCGCAGACAGGGGTCAGATACGCAGTATTTT

clone_size: .
v_call: TRBV11-2
j_call: TRBJ1-1
d_call: .
cdr3_aa: CASSLVRGTEAFF
cdr3_nt: TGTGCCAGCAGCTTAGTGCGGGGCACTGAAGCTTTCTTT

clone_size: .
v_call: TRBV18
j_call: TRBJ1-5
d_call: .
cdr3_aa: CASSTSGGGLGPQHF
cdr3_nt: TGTGCCAGCTCAACATCGGGGGGAGGGTTGGGGCCCCAGCATTTT

clone_size: .
v_call: TRBV6-6
j_call: TRBJ2-7
d_call: TRBD1
cdr3_aa: CASSDRGSYEQYF
cdr3_nt: TGTGCCAGCAGTGACAGGGGCTCCTACGAGCAGTACTTC

clone_size: .
v_call: TRBV24-1
j_call: TRBJ2-3
d_call: TRBD2
cdr3_aa: CATSDPLAGGTDTQYF
cdr3_nt: TGTGCCACCAGTGACCCACTAGCGGGGGGCACAGATACGCAGTATTTT

clone_size: .
v_call: TRBV4-1
j_call: TRBJ2-3
d_call: .
cdr3_aa: CASSQELLRLASTDTQYF
cdr3_nt: TGCGCCAGCAGCCAAGAGTTGCTGAGGCTCGCTAGCACAGATACGCAGTATTTT

clone_size: .
v_call: TRBV7-9
j_call: TRBJ1-1
d_call: TRBD1
cdr3_aa: CASNRQGALRNTEAFF
cdr3_nt: TGTGCCAGCAACAGACAGGGGGCTTTGAGAAACACTGAAGCTTTCTTT

clone_size: .
v_call: TRBV6-2/TRBV6-3
j_call: TRBJ2-7
d_call: TRBD2
cdr3_aa: CASSYSSGGAYEQYF
cdr3_nt: TGTGCCAGCAGTTACTCTTCGGGGGGAGCCTACGAGCAGTACTTC

clone_size: .
v_call: TRBV19
j_call: TRBJ2-7
d_call: .
cdr3_aa: CASSEGVIYEQYF
cdr3_nt: TGTGCCAGTAGCGAAGGGGTGATCTACGAGCAGTACTTC